The subject of this entry is one T cell receptor (beta chain). Its antigen is still unknown. Trimming stripped 1 base from V and 6 bases from J, with 16 bases between. CDR1 is MNHNS, CDR2 SASEGT, per germline. The CDR3 spans 15 residues. PCR was performed a second time for about 6 to 12 cycles using a sample-barcoded 5' primer and a J-beta primer mix. TCRdb reprocessed the 5' RACE reads with MiXCR, giving one entry per CDR3 protein. Of hundreds of thousands of distinct CDR3 sequences listed, approximately 59% were seen once; the top ten hold over 30%. This record comes from a study of blood T cells in healthy people across ages. Findings of the study overall: Donors of long life had a larger count of naive CD4+ cells and greater diversity than aged donors.

The sample taken for sequencing was blood. The clonotype originates from a man in his fifties or sixties in good health. This sequence joins TRBV6-1 and TRBJ2-7; tentatively, D is TRBD1 or TRBD2 (5 bases each). CDR3 nucleotides: TGTGCCAGCAGTGAAGAGGTGGGGGAGTCCGGCGAGCAGTACTTC. It specifies CASSEEVGESGEQYF.